The clone carrying this T cell receptor beta chain has a count of ten or more. With MiXCR, TCRdb reprocessed the PCR reads. The sample consists of roughly 90,000 clones, approximately 15% of them appearing once. The entry originates in a study of metastatic and nonmetastatic thyroid tumors. About the study: From malignant and benign thyroid patients, repertoires in blood and in tumor or nodule tissue were compared.

All patients were treatment-naive before thyroid surgery. This CDR3 comprises 16 residues. Losses at the gene ends were 7 bases for V and 1 base for J; bases not matched to a gene: 11. Looked up from germline, CDR1 is GTSNPN and CDR2 is SVGIG (reference sequence). The V call is TRBV30, the J call TRBJ2-3, with 10 bases that match TRBD2. This sequence originates from a female donor with papillary thyroid cancer or a benign thyroid nodule (not recorded which). Some clones in this sample may be carry-over from other donors' samples. The sample consisted of blood. CDR3: CAFRRASGGRTDTQYF. The CDR3 coding sequence is TGTGCCTTCCGGCGGGCTAGCGGGGGACGCACAGATACGCAGTATTTT.